The present entry profiles one T cell receptor beta chain with its context. The table lists this clonotype with a few counts. Its antigen remains undetermined. No base quality information exists; no much larger clone differs at one position. Via the germline V gene (reference sequence), CDR1 is SEHNR and CDR2 FQNEAQ. Between the V and J ends, shortened by 7 bases and 3 bases respectively, the junction contains 12 bases. There are 13 amino acids in the CDR3, from cysteine to phenylalanine inclusive. The DNA shown is the 39-base CDR3, in frame from base 1. This sample stems from a study of regulatory T cells in long-lasting Graves disease (dated by TCRdb to 2020 to 2023). Concerning the study at large: In the newly diagnosed Graves' disease group, patients had been taking antithyroid drugs for less than 3 months. TCR sequencing covered 13 persistent and about 20 newly diagnosed Graves' disease patients, some 33 samples in total. The study took place in China and was registered as a clinical trial. Persistent Graves' disease patients were compared with newly diagnosed Graves' disease patients by peripheral blood TCR sequencing and RNA sequencing.

Preparation of the library involved multiplex PCR. Sequencing was carried out with an Illumina HiSeq 4000. TCR beta libraries were built with iRepertoire HTBI primers and Arm-PCR amplification of CDR3 regions. Before sequencing, the PCR products went through gel purification. The authors' pipeline ran thus. A total of fewer than 80 TRBV and 14 TRBJ segments were identified across samples and were used for gene usage analysis of CDR3 amino acid clonotypes. COPE and FqMerger were used to merge the filtered high-quality paired reads into contigs. BLAST was used to align contigs to IMGT TRBV, TRBD and TRBJ reference genes, with CDR3 defined following IMGT. Any clonotype with a frequency above 0.1% was counted as a highly expanded clone. Repertoire diversity was measured by Shannon entropy, and V-J evenness by the Gini coefficient. Clonotypes shared by more than one individual were considered public. The public reads were quality trimmed at Q25 with fastp and then assembled into clones with MiXCR by TCRdb, keeping productive beta chains. Every distinct CDR3 protein forms one entry, paired with its most common genes and DNA. TCRdb, rather than the study authors, made the V and J calls. This sample gives about 440,000 distinct CDR3 sequences in total; about a sixth of them show up just once. The top ten constitute around 10% of the sample.

Per the publication, the time point label means: newly diagnosed GD, antithyroid drugs for less than 3 months. RNA was extracted from PBMCs in TRIzol for both TCR sequencing and RNA sequencing. The diagnosis of Graves' disease followed American Thyroid Association guidelines. Patients were recruited from an endocrinology department in Xi'an, China. Each patient gave 8.5 to 9.5 milliliters of peripheral blood, collected in an EDTA anticoagulant tube. PBMCs were isolated by Ficoll Paque Plus density gradient separation without further T cell sorting. RNA quality was checked with an Agilent 2100 Bioanalyzer and agarose gel, and concentration with a NanoDrop 2000. The full study reports these points: Sequencing and analysis were restricted to the TCR beta chain. Compared with newly diagnosed patients, patients with persistent Graves' disease had lower TCR Shannon entropy and fewer highly expanded clones, which suggests clonal expansion. The small sample size was acknowledged by the authors as a limitation that may reduce accuracy. Patients with persistent disease shared more public clonotypes (over 2,500) than newly diagnosed patients did (about 970). Preferential use of TRBV28, TRBJ1-2 and TRBJ2-5 was observed in persistent disease, whereas TRBV20-1 and TRBJ2-1 were favored in newly diagnosed disease. Peripheral blood alone was examined, since thyroid tissue, which constituted the primary lesion, could not be accessed.

These data were also filed under a second study, of T cells in Graves' hyperthyroidism and ophthalmopathy. The second study reports: Graves' hyperthyroidism was defined as stable when no progression to ophthalmopathy occurred over 18 months of follow-up. Hyperthyroidism patients were newly diagnosed, with disease duration under 2 months, and aged 18 to 65 years. Exclusion was applied to patients with uncontrolled infections, other autoimmune diseases, pregnancy or lactation. Diagnoses were based on clinical symptoms, serum thyroxine and TRAb, thyroid ultrasound and orbital computed tomography. The TCR CDR3 was subjected to a first round of RT-PCR using the HTBI primer set and the Qiagen OneStep RT-PCR kit. Most expanded thyroid clonotypes (frequency above 0.001) were also detected in blood, suggesting blood repertoires may reflect thyroid immune responses. A model built on a 13 V-J signature distinguished ophthalmopathy from stable hyperthyroidism, reaching around 88% sensitivity and around 81% specificity in cross-validation and 80%/75% in testing. During validation, the model predicted progression to ophthalmopathy a median of around six months ahead of onset, with approximately 71% sensitivity and 72% to 85% specificity. To identify TCR V-J signatures that set the groups apart, the researchers used a discovery cohort of more than 95 patients, made up of 40 to 45 with Graves' ophthalmopathy and about 55 with stable Graves' hyperthyroidism. Prospective prediction of ophthalmopathy was tested in an independent validation cohort consisting of roughly 20 hyperthyroidism patients and some 16 patients who later progressed to ophthalmopathy. For training and testing, the approximately 97 patients in the discovery cohort were randomly divided in a 7:3 ratio. In addition, the study compared T-cell repertoires in thyroid tissue and in blood from several Graves' hyperthyroidism patients. Once sampling was done, hyperthyroidism patients were given methimazole at a starting dose of 30 mg daily, whereas ophthalmopathy patients were given high-dose intravenous methylprednisolone. A second multiplex PCR round built the libraries, followed by size selection and purification. Libraries were sequenced paired-end with 100 bp reads on an Illumina HiSeq2000. SOAPnuke was used to process the raw data, throwing out any read that contained adapters or uncalled bases, had a mean Phred below 15, or lacked an exact constant-primer or identifier match. COPE v1.2.5 was used to merge the high-quality paired reads, and each unique nucleotide sequence was defined as a clonotype. MiTCR v1.1 was used to align the clonotypes against IMGT TRBV, TRBD and TRBJ reference segments. The analysis included only V-J combinations with a frequency above 0.0001, which together covered 98% to 99.2% of the repertoires. The TCS score was defined as F50 (clonal expansion) divided by E x V (chaos), with BLOSUM62-based TCRdist calculated between CDR3 peptides within each V-J. Welch's t-statistics and random forest reduced 514 V-J features to 13, which were used in a naive Bayes classifier (R e1071). Sample size was not statistically predetermined, and blinding of investigators to group allocation was not performed. According to the paper, TCR Vbeta CDR3 sequencing was carried out on some 140 peripheral blood samples, which came from around 43 ophthalmopathy, around 75 hyperthyroidism and some 17 progressor patients.

The clonotype comes from a woman aged 25-40 years with Graves disease. Donor details come from another sample of the same person, matched by shared clones. The sample consisted of peripheral blood mononuclear cells (PBMCs), taken at new diagnosis, from a patient treated with antithyroid drugs. This chain is built from TRBV7-9 and TRBJ2-5; the D gene identity is not certain. The nucleotide sequence reads as follows: TGTGCCAGCAACCATCGGGCCGAAGAGACCCAGTACTTC. This is translated as CASNHRAEETQYF.